This paragraph reports one T cell receptor beta chain. The antigen is not known. The protocol was immunoSEQ multiplex PCR, while the TCRdb copy is restricted to in-frame clones and leaves out a portion. The data contain roughly 160,000 clones, roughly 89% of them singletons. Trimming left V 9 bases short and J 4 bases short, with 15 bases between. This CDR3 region has 13 residues. This specimen comes from a study of T cell responses to AZD1222 COVID-19 vaccine. Findings of the study overall: Nearly half of unique spike-specific TCRs reportedly avoided B.1.351 and B.1.1.7 mutated regions. Females outnumbered males among donors, who were mostly white British; clonal diversity was possibly underestimated. Spike-specific TCR breadth and depth were elevated following two AZD1222 doses.

The chain has TRBV12-3 or TRBV12-4 and TRBJ2-5, with D perhaps matching TRBD1 (5 bases). The sequencing used peripheral blood, collected 28 days after the second AZD1222 dose. The receptor comes from an adult who received the AZD1222 COVID-19 vaccine. The CDR3 sequence: CARTPGSVETQYF. The CDR3 nucleotides read TGTGCCAGAACCCCAGGGTCCGTAGAGACCCAGTACTTC.